One sample yielded the 22 T cell receptor beta chains listed below, sequenced in a study of T cell responses to AZD1222 COVID-19 vaccine. Using immunoSEQ multiplex PCR, the repertoire was profiled, and TCRdb retains in-frame clones only, with some absent. The table lists about 200,000 clones, about 93% of them singletons. The sequenced sample was peripheral blood, obtained 28 days after the second AZD1222 dose. The receptors originated from an adult who received the AZD1222 COVID-19 vaccine.

The gene calls are TRBV6-1 and TRBJ1-2; D possibly corresponds to TRBD1 (5 bases). Germline values: CDR1 MNHNS, CDR2 SASEGT. This CDR3 region has 16 residues. Trimming took off 1 base at V and 4 bases at J, with 16 bases between the two ends. The CDR3 here is CASSEGLAGKGYGYTF. CDR3 bases: TGTGCCAGCAGTGAAGGATTAGCAGGGAAGGGCTATGGCTACACCTTC.

The chain employs TRBV7-2 and TRBJ1-2; TRBD1 agrees at 7 bases. Germline CDR1 is SGHTA and CDR2 is FQGNSA. There are 14 residues in the CDR3. The ends lost 4 bases at V and 2 bases at J; junction bases unmatched: 4. The CDR3 DNA reads TGTGCCAGCAGCTGGGGGGGACAGAACTATGGCTACACCTTC. Protein sequence: CASSWGGQNYGYTF.

This rearrangement joins TRBV27 to TRBJ2-3, with TRBD2 identical over 9 bases. Germline values: CDR1 MNHEY, CDR2 SMNVEV (reference sequence). The CDR3 totals 15 residues. V gave up 10 bases and J gave up 5 bases; unmatched junction bases: 13. The CDR3 reads CATAPQRGVLDTQYF. CDR3 in DNA: TGTGCCACAGCCCCCCAGCGGGGGGTTTTAGATACGCAGTATTTT.

The V call is TRBV3-1 (or the pseudogene TRBV3-2), the J call TRBJ1-2, with 7 positions matching TRBD1. Germline V gene data show CDR1 as LGHDT and CDR2 as YNNKEL (reference sequence). With V trimmed by 1 base and J by 6 bases, 8 bases remained unmatched. The CDR3 contains 15 residues. CDR3 in amino acids: CASSQATGAVDGYTF. The CDR3 region has the DNA TGTGCCAGCAGCCAAGCAACAGGGGCGGTAGATGGCTACACCTTC.

V and J are TRBV28 and TRBJ1-2, with TRBD1 identical over 8 bases. The V gene end was trimmed by 3 bases and the J gene end by 2 bases; junction bases not matched to a gene: 2. CDR1 and CDR2 from the germline V gene are MDHEN and SYDVKM. The CDR3 runs 14 residues. DNA for the CDR3: TGTGCCAGCAGTTTTCCAGGGGGCAACTATGGCTACACCTTC. Protein sequence: CASSFPGGNYGYTF.

This clone is a singleton in its sample. The V gene is TRBV7-9, the J gene TRBJ1-5; 7 bases line up with TRBD1. The J segment lost 5 bases and the V segment lost 5 bases, leaving 6 bases of the junction unmatched. The CDR3 length is 14 residues. Looked up from germline, CDR1 is SEHNR and CDR2 is FQNEAQ (reference sequence). The DNA for the CDR3 is TGTGCCAGCAGCCCGGGGACAGAATATCAGCCCCAGCATTTT. Translating gives CASSPGTEYQPQHF.

In this sample, this clone turned up many times. The chain employs TRBV7-3 and TRBJ1-6; 8 bases agree with TRBD1. Trimming cost V 4 bases and J 9 bases; bases outside gene matches: 5. CDR1 and CDR2 from the germline V gene are SGHTA and FQGTGA. This CDR3 comprises 14 residues. The CDR3 protein is CASSYGQGSSPLHF. In nucleotides, the CDR3 is TGTGCCAGCAGCTATGGACAGGGATCTTCACCCCTCCACTTT.

The genes are TRBV7-2 and TRBJ1-3; TRBD1 is a possible D gene (5 bases). Germline lookup yields CDR1 SGHTA and CDR2 FQGNSA. The length of the CDR3 is 17 residues. Trimming pared 7 bases from V and 0 bases from J, leaving 19 bases between. The CDR3 is CASTRTGTLFSGNTIYF. The CDR3 nucleotides are TGTGCCAGCACCCGCACGGGGACTCTCTTCTCTGGAAACACCATATATTTT.

This clone has a handful of counts. V gene TRBV15 combines with J gene TRBJ2-3; 8 positions agree with TRBD2. Germline assignment: CDR1 LNHNV and CDR2 YYDKDF (reference sequence). The ends lost 0 bases at V and 4 bases at J; junction bases unmatched: 6. The CDR3 has 16 amino acids. The DNA for the CDR3 is TGTGCCACCAGCAGAGATCTTACGGGGGGGCCAGATACGCAGTATTTT. Its protein product is CATSRDLTGGPDTQYF.

The chain recombines TRBV7-9 with TRBJ1-2; no firm D call. Trimming removed 1 base at V and 4 bases at J, with 7 bases between. CDR3 length: 13 amino acids. Germline CDR1 SEHNR, CDR2 FQNEAQ (reference sequence). Here the CDR3 reads CASSLDNLYGYTF. The CDR3 DNA reads as TGTGCCAGCAGCTTAGACAACCTCTATGGCTACACCTTC.

The gene calls are TRBV7-9 and TRBJ1-5, with D possibly being TRBD1 (5 bases). Between the trimmed V and J ends, which lost 2 bases and 5 bases, there was a span of 13 bases. The CDR3 has 15 residues. Germline CDR1 SEHNR, CDR2 FQNEAQ (reference sequence). Here the CDR3 reads CASSLNEAGDQPQHF. CDR3 sequence (DNA): TGTGCCAGCAGCTTAAATGAAGCGGGGGATCAGCCCCAGCATTTT.

J is TRBJ2-1 and V is TRBV2, with 8 bases lining up with TRBD1. From germline, CDR1 is SNHLY and CDR2 FYNNEI. CDR3 size: 15 residues. V lost 7 bases to trimming and J lost 4 bases; unmatched junction nucleotides: 9. CDR3 nucleotide sequence: TGTGCCAGCACTGACAGGGGCGGTTGGTACAATGAGCAGTTCTTC. It yields the protein CASTDRGGWYNEQFF.

This rearrangement joins TRBV3-1 (or the pseudogene TRBV3-2) to TRBJ1-1; TRBD1 might be the D (6 bases). Trimming removed 4 bases at V and 3 bases at J, with 12 bases between. The CDR3 is made up of 14 amino acids. Germline assignment: CDR1 LGHDT and CDR2 YNNKEL (reference sequence). Here the CDR3 reads CASSPVQGDTEAFF. The CDR3 DNA reads TGTGCCAGCAGCCCAGTACAGGGCGACACTGAAGCTTTCTTT.

This chain uses TRBV3-1 (or the pseudogene TRBV3-2) with TRBJ1-5; 7 bases are a match to TRBD1. The CDR3 extends over 14 amino acids. The germline CDR1 and CDR2 sequences are LGHDT and YNNKEL (reference sequence). V lost 4 bases to trimming and J lost 5 bases; unmatched junction nucleotides: 5. This chain's CDR3 is CASSPFTGDQPQHF. In nucleotides, the CDR3 is TGTGCCAGCAGCCCATTTACAGGGGATCAGCCCCAGCATTTT.

This chain joins TRBV19 and TRBJ1-1, with D perhaps TRBD1 (5 bases). Per the germline V gene, CDR1 is LNHDA and CDR2 is SQIVND (reference sequence). V gave up 0 bases and J gave up 7 bases, with 12 bases separating them. The CDR3 is 14 residues long. The CDR3 nucleotides are TGTGCCAGTAGTATAGATGGCAGGGCGGGTGAAGCTTTCTTT. As protein: CASSIDGRAGEAFF.

This clone was recorded a few times. The J gene is TRBJ2-1, the V gene TRBV5-6; 7 bases map to TRBD2. This CDR3 has 16 amino acids. Germline V gene lookup returns CDR1 SGHDT and CDR2 YYEEEE. V lost 3 bases, J lost 4 bases, and 10 bases stayed unmatched. The CDR3 DNA sequence: TGTGCCAGCAGCTCGGATACGGGACTAACTTACAATGAGCAGTTCTTC. Translated: CASSSDTGLTYNEQFF.

About this clone: The identical CDR3 is also encoded by other nucleotide sequences in the sample. The chain joins TRBV7-2 to TRBJ2-5, with D perhaps matching TRBD1 (5 bases). Deletions cut 1 base from V and 0 bases from J, with 6 bases between. Germline V gene data show CDR1 as SGHTA and CDR2 as FQGNSA. The CDR3 is 14 residues long. CDR3 DNA sequence: TGTGCCAGCAGCTTAGGGGGCCACCAAGAGACCCAGTACTTC. Its translation is CASSLGGHQETQYF.

The rearrangement links TRBV28 to TRBJ1-1, with 9 bases matching TRBD1. This CDR3 spans 15 amino acids. CDR1 MDHEN and CDR2 SYDVKM come from the germline V gene. With 4 bases clipped from V and 10 bases from J, the junction kept 13 bases outside the gene matches. CDR3 coding DNA: TGTGCCAGCAGTTCCCCCTCCGACAGGGGGGGAAGAGCTTTCTTT. Protein sequence: CASSSPSDRGGRAFF.

There are a few counts of this clone. This chain links TRBV4-3 with TRBJ1-1; no reliable D call. Trimming left V 1 base short and J 0 bases short, with 9 bases between. This CDR3 comprises 15 residues. Germline CDR1 LGHNA, CDR2 YSLEER. CDR3 sequence reads: CASSQGQLLNTEAFF. The CDR3 DNA follows: TGCGCCAGCAGCCAAGGGCAACTTTTGAACACTGAAGCTTTCTTT.

Written as DNA, the CDR3 is TGTGCCAGCACTGTTGTTTGGAGCACTGAAGCTTTCTTT. Translating it yields CASTVVWSTEAFF. The V and J genes are TRBV12-3 or TRBV12-4 and TRBJ1-1; no clear D. Trimming shortened V by 7 bases and J by 4 bases, and 13 bases separated the two germline ends. The CDR3 is made up of 13 amino acids.

This clone was seen just once. This CDR3 reads CASSLQVNTEAFF. The CDR3 DNA sequence: TGTGCCAGCAGCTTACAAGTGAACACTGAAGCTTTCTTT. V gene TRBV11-2 combines with J gene TRBJ1-1; D not certain. Trimming took 2 bases from V and 0 from J, leaving 4 bases between them. The CDR3 spans 13 residues. CDR1 is SGHAT and CDR2 is FQNNGV in the germline V gene.

The chain's CDR3 is CASSLARGQGNEKLFF. CDR3 sequence (DNA): TGTGCCAGCAGCTTAGCGCGGGGACAGGGGAATGAAAAACTGTTTTTT. V is TRBV7-2 and J is TRBJ1-4; 10 positions match TRBD1. The J segment lost 5 bases and the V segment lost 0 bases, leaving 3 bases of the junction unmatched. The CDR3 sequence is 16 residues long. CDR1 and CDR2 from the germline V gene are SGHTA and FQGNSA.